This note documents a single T cell receptor (beta chain) sequence. Its antigen is undetermined. The source of the sample is a study of shared clonotypes between healthy human individuals. General study results and limits: Among non-shared clonotypes, generation probabilities were lower than among those shared by all four donors. About 4.5% of naive CD4 clonotypes were common to a few donors.

The table came from immunoSEQ multiplex PCR; TCRdb's copy has only in-frame clones and leaves some out. Here the sample spans around 2,000,000 clones, about 95% being singletons. Terminally differentiated effector memory CD45RA+ cells were left out of the naive CD8 fraction, which was CD45RO-negative and positively selected for CCR7. Healthy HIV-negative adults without recent acute infections or vaccinations served as donors. Sequenced sample: naive CD8+ T cells sorted from blood. The TCR originated in a man aged 18-30 years in good health.

CDR3: CAIWTGDDTQYF. The DNA for the CDR3 is TGTGCCATCTGGACAGGGGACGATACGCAGTATTTT. This chain uses TRBV7-8 with TRBJ2-3, with 9 bases lining up with TRBD1. Trimming cost V 10 bases and J 6 bases; bases outside gene matches: 5. CDR1 is SGHVS, CDR2 FQNEAQ, per germline. The CDR3 loop spans 12 amino acids.